This T cell receptor beta chain was recovered during a study of Graves' ophthalmopathy and Graves' hyperthyroidism. This CDR3 has 13 residues. V was trimmed by 3 bases and J by 1 base, leaving 7 bases between them. CDR1 is LNHDA and CDR2 is SQIVND in the germline V gene (reference sequence). Study-wide results and limits: Most thyroid-expanded clonotypes exceeding 0.001 frequency were also found in blood.

If no ophthalmopathy appeared within 18 months of follow-up, hyperthyroidism was termed stable. Other autoimmune diseases, uncontrolled infections, pregnancy or lactation ruled patients out of participation. Around 10 ml of fresh blood yielded the PBMCs by density gradient. Using RNA transcripts, the TCR beta CDR3 regions were amplified. First-round RT-PCR with HTBI primers preceded a second-round multiplex PCR. TCRdb re-analysed the multiplex PCR reads in MiXCR, keeping a single row per CDR3 protein. Among a few hundred thousand distinct CDR3 sequences listed, around 21% were seen once. This clonotype was seen repeatedly, ten times or more. Its cognate antigen is unknown.

The rearrangement uses TRBV19 and TRBJ2-7, with D hard to call. This TCR came from a young woman with stable Graves' hyperthyroidism. The sequenced material came from peripheral blood. DNA of the CDR3: TGTGCCAGTAGTATGCGTCCGTCCTACGAGCAGTACTTC. Encoded protein: CASSMRPSYEQYF.